The 21 T cell receptor beta chains presented below share a single source sample, sequenced in a study of cytomegalovirus exposure and HLA in healthy donors. The PCR made use of 60 Vbeta and 13 Jbeta primers. The table came from immunoSEQ multiplex PCR; TCRdb's copy has only in-frame clones and leaves some out. The sample has roughly 100,000 clones, around 80% seen once; the top ten hold 2% to 3%. Sequencing was carried out using PBMCs. The receptor set was obtained from a man aged 35 to 55 in good health and CMV-seronegative.

The rearrangement joins TRBV5-1 to TRBJ2-1; 9 positions agree with TRBD2. After removal of 1 base from V and 3 bases from J, the junction contained 2 bases not matched to a gene. The CDR3 consists of 15 residues. Germline loops: CDR1 SGHRS, CDR2 YFSETQ. CDR3 DNA sequence: TGCGCCAGCAGCTTGTTAGCGGGGGACTACAATGAGCAGTTCTTC. Translating gives CASSLLAGDYNEQFF. The full variable domain, its missing parts supplied by reference TRBV5-1 and TRBJ2-1, is KAGVTQTPRYLIKTRGQQVTLSCSPISGHRSVSWYQQTPGQGLQFLFEYFSETQRNKGNFPGRFSGRQFSNSRSEMNVSTLELGDSALYLCASSLLAGDYNEQFFGPGTRLTVL.

The chain combines TRBV5-4 with TRBJ2-3, with D unclear. CDR1 is SGHNT, CDR2 YYREEE, per germline (reference sequence). CDR3 size: 14 residues. With 2 bases removed from V and 0 bases from J, the gap between germline ends came to 7 bases. For the CDR3, the DNA is TGTGCCAGCAGCTTAAGAACTAGCACAGATACGCAGTATTTT. Translated, it gives CASSLRTSTDTQYF.

This chain connects TRBV10-1 to TRBJ1-5; TRBD1 agrees at 9 bases. The CDR3 contains 14 residues. Trimming at V came to 9 bases and at J to 3 bases, leaving 6 bases not matched to a gene. Germline V CDR1 and CDR2: WNHNN, SYGVQD (reference sequence). CDR3 nucleotide sequence: TGCGCCAGGAGGGACAGGGCCATCAATCAGCCCCAGCATTTT. Its protein is CARRDRAINQPQHF.

The rearrangement uses TRBV5-1 and TRBJ2-3; TRBD2 matches 7 bases. V was pared by 5 bases and J by 8 bases, with 11 bases of the junction left unmatched. The V gene's germline CDR1 is SGHRS and CDR2 YFSETQ. The CDR3 sequence is 14 residues long. CDR3 DNA: TGCGCCAGCAGGGAAGCGGGGTCCGTTGGTACGCAGTATTTT. Translation gives CASREAGSVGTQYF.

V and J are TRBV11-2 and TRBJ2-1; 11 bases match TRBD2. The CDR3 totals 16 residues. V lost 1 base, J lost 12 bases, and 11 bases stayed unmatched. CDR1 is SGHAT, CDR2 FQNNGV, per germline. The CDR3 spells CASSLVGISGGAGQFF. In DNA form, the CDR3 reads TGTGCCAGCAGCTTAGTTGGCATTAGCGGGGGGGCCGGGCAGTTCTTC. The variable domain in full, with the rest retrieved from reference TRBV11-2 and TRBJ2-1, is EAGVAQSPRYKIIEKRQSVAFWCNPISGHATLYWYQQILGQGPKLLIQFQNNGVVDDSQLPKDRFSAERLKGVDSTLKIQPAKLEDSAVYLCASSLVGISGGAGQFFGPGTRLTVL.

A few counts support this clone. The chain employs TRBV19 and TRBJ2-3; a weak D match, TRBD2 (6 bases). V lost 4 bases and J 4 bases, leaving 18 bases between the germline ends. The germline gives CDR1 LNHDA, CDR2 SQIVND (reference sequence). The CDR3 spans 16 residues. CDR3 coding DNA: TGTGCCAGTAGTACCCGGGTTCAGGCGGGGCCAGATACGCAGTATTTT. This codes for CASSTRVQAGPDTQYF.

The gene calls are TRBV11-2 and TRBJ2-4; 11 nucleotides agree with TRBD2. J gave up 3 bases and V 4 bases, and 5 bases lay outside the gene matches. CDR3 size: 16 residues. Germline V lookup: CDR1 SGHAT, CDR2 FQNNGV. The CDR3 DNA reads as TGTGCCAGCAGCTATACTAGCGGGGGTGTCAAAAACATTCAGTACTTC. Translation gives CASSYTSGGVKNIQYF.

The gene calls are TRBV19 and TRBJ1-6, with D possibly matching TRBD1 (5 bases). V lost 6 bases and J lost 10, with 22 bases in between. The CDR3 totals 16 residues. Germline CDR1 LNHDA, CDR2 SQIVND (reference sequence). CDR3 nucleotide sequence: TGTGCCAGTAGGACGGAGGGGTACAGGTCGAACTCACCCCTCCACTTT. This sequence encodes CASRTEGYRSNSPLHF.

CDR3 nucleotide sequence: TGTGCCAGCAGTGAGTTCCAGGGAGGGACCGGGGAGCTGTTTTTT. Encoded protein: CASSEFQGGTGELFF. The chain employs TRBV2 and TRBJ2-2; TRBD2 agrees at 7 bases. Germline CDR1 reads SNHLY; CDR2 reads FYNNEI. The CDR3 is 15 residues long. The ends lost 3 bases at V and 5 bases at J; junction bases unmatched: 6.

This clone was counted between two and nine times. This rearrangement joins TRBV28 to TRBJ1-5; 10 nucleotides agree with TRBD1. The CDR3 is 15 residues long. Trimming took 5 bases from V and 4 from J; bases not matched to a gene: 5. Germline V gene sequence: CDR1 MDHEN, CDR2 SYDVKM. The CDR3 loop reads CASSRDRGGNQPQHF. In DNA, the CDR3 is TGTGCCAGCAGTAGGGACAGGGGTGGGAATCAGCCCCAGCATTTT.

This rearrangement joins TRBV4-1 to TRBJ1-2, with no clear D. CDR3 length: 17 residues. From germline, CDR1 is MGHRA and CDR2 YSYEKL. The V end was cut by 2 bases, the J end by 0 bases, with 16 bases between. The CDR3 reads CASSQLPFTEANYGYTF. The CDR3 DNA follows: TGCGCCAGCAGCCAATTACCCTTCACAGAAGCTAACTATGGCTACACCTTC.

CDR3 residues: CASSRQESYEQYF. The CDR3 DNA sequence: TGCGCCAGTTCGAGACAGGAGTCCTACGAGCAGTACTTC. This chain uses TRBV10-1 with TRBJ2-7; perhaps TRBD1 as D (6 bases). Trimming took off 9 bases at V and 1 base at J, with 13 bases between the two ends. In germline, CDR1 is WNHNN, CDR2 SYGVQD (reference sequence). This CDR3 has 13 amino acids.

V is TRBV18 and J is TRBJ1-1; 8 nucleotides match TRBD1. With 6 bases clipped from V and 3 bases from J, the junction kept 6 bases outside the gene matches. The CDR3 runs to 14 residues. Germline CDR1 is KGHSH and CDR2 is LQKENI. CDR3 nucleotides: TGTGCCAGCTCCGCGGACAGGGCCGACACTGAAGCTTTCTTT. Translated, it gives CASSADRADTEAFF.

This rearrangement joins TRBV29-1 to TRBJ1-1; no definite D call. V lost 7 bases, J lost 0 bases, and 9 bases lay in between. The CDR3 loop spans 12 amino acids. Looked up from germline, CDR1 is SQVTM and CDR2 is ANQGSEA. CDR3 sequence: CSAFPLNTEAFF. The CDR3, as DNA: TGCAGCGCTTTTCCTTTGAACACTGAAGCTTTCTTT.

The genes are TRBV2 and TRBJ1-5, with 7 positions matching TRBD1. Germline CDR1 SNHLY, CDR2 FYNNEI. CDR3 length: 14 residues. After removal of 1 base from V and 11 bases from J, the junction contained 8 bases not matched to a gene. CDR3 protein: CASSEGTGGGTQHF. The CDR3 bases are TGTGCCAGCAGTGAAGGGACAGGAGGTGGGACCCAGCATTTT.

The genes are TRBV5-1 and TRBJ1-1; maybe TRBD1 (5 bases). This CDR3 comprises 15 residues. V was pared by 0 bases and J by 4 bases, with 13 bases between. The germline gives CDR1 SGHRS, CDR2 YFSETQ. The DNA for the CDR3 is TGCGCCAGCAGCTTGGCCTTCGGGGGGTCCACTGAAGCTTTCTTT. Residues: CASSLAFGGSTEAFF.

This clone was detected only a few times. The chain employs TRBV6-1 and TRBJ2-5, with D perhaps TRBD1 (5 bases). Per the germline V gene, CDR1 is MNHNS and CDR2 is SASEGT. CDR3 length: 14 amino acids. Trimming pared 5 bases from V and 1 base from J, leaving 11 bases between. The DNA for the CDR3 is TGTGCCAGCAGTAAGACAGCCAGCCAAGAGACCCAGTACTTC. Encoded protein: CASSKTASQETQYF.

The chain has TRBV2 and TRBJ2-5; the D gene is possibly TRBD1 (6 bases). This CDR3 has 13 residues. Trimming took 7 bases from V and 6 from J, leaving 15 bases between them. Germline assignment: CDR1 SNHLY and CDR2 FYNNEI. The CDR3 coding sequence is TGTGCCAGCACAAATCAGGGGCGGCAGACCCAGTACTTC. Translated, it gives CASTNQGRQTQYF.

The chain links TRBV5-6 to TRBJ2-4; tentative D call: TRBD1 (6 bases). Trimming took off 5 bases at V and 14 bases at J, with 14 bases between the two ends. The CDR3 runs 11 residues. Per germline, CDR1 SGHDT and CDR2 YYEEEE. The chain's CDR3 is CASSYTGREYF. The CDR3 DNA reads as TGTGCCAGCAGTTATACAGGGAGAGAGTACTTC.

A note on this clone: A junction boundary mismatches the germline segment, possibly from a read error. The rearrangement joins TRBV15 to TRBJ1-5; the match to TRBD1 covers 12 bases. This CDR3 is 16 amino acids long. The germline V gene encodes CDR1 LNHNV and CDR2 YYDKDF (reference sequence). CDR3 loop: CATSRGGTGGNQPQHF. For the CDR3, the DNA is TGTGCCACCAGCAGAGGCGGGACAGGGGGCAACCAGCCCCAGCATTTT.

This clone has a single count. V gene TRBV11-2 combines with J gene TRBJ2-7, with D unresolved. The ends were cut back, 1 base at V and 4 bases at J, with 11 bases in the middle. The CDR3 extends over 14 amino acids. Germline V gene lookup returns CDR1 SGHAT and CDR2 FQNNGV. The CDR3: CASSLVAARYEQYF. The CDR3, as DNA: TGTGCCAGCAGCTTAGTTGCAGCCAGGTACGAGCAGTACTTC.